The 6 T cell receptor beta chains reported below all come from one sample, sequenced in a study of T cell responses to AZD1222 COVID-19 vaccine. TCRdb's table, derived via immunoSEQ multiplex PCR, lists solely in-frame clones and lacks some. The data contain over 130,000 clones, roughly 92% of them seen just once; the ten biggest clones take up about 9.4%. Sequenced material: peripheral blood, taken 28 days after the second AZD1222 dose. The receptor set was obtained from an adult who received the AZD1222 COVID-19 vaccine.

The chain has TRBV4-2 and TRBJ2-3; 12 bases are shared with TRBD2. The CDR3 extends over 18 amino acids. V shed 0 bases and J 3 bases; nucleotides not matched to a gene: 7. The V gene's germline CDR1 is LGHNA and CDR2 YNFKEQ. In nucleotides, the CDR3 is TGTGCCAGCAGCCAAGATACCCCGACTAGCGGGGGAACAGATACGCAGTATTTT. Encoded protein: CASSQDTPTSGGTDTQYF.

Only one count was recorded for this clone. The chain uses TRBV5-1 and TRBJ1-1; perhaps TRBD1 as D (5 bases). The CDR3 loop spans 15 amino acids. V was pared by 7 bases and J by 5 bases, with 21 bases between. Germline assignment: CDR1 SGHRS and CDR2 YFSETQ. The CDR3 is CASGTGGPGRTEAFF. CDR3 DNA sequence: TGCGCCAGCGGCACCGGGGGACCGGGGAGGACTGAAGCTTTCTTT.

The chain employs TRBV27 and TRBJ1-4; a possible D gene is TRBD1 (6 bases). This CDR3 is 13 amino acids long. CDR1 is MNHEY, CDR2 SMNVEV, per germline (reference sequence). V was cut by 4 bases and J by 6 bases, with 9 bases left in between. CDR3 nucleotide sequence: TGTGCCAGCAGTTCAGGGGAACATGAAAAACTGTTTTTT. Its translation: CASSSGEHEKLFF.

The chain links TRBV7-8 to TRBJ2-5; D is undetermined. CDR3 length equals 14 residues. Trimming removed 1 base at V and 3 bases at J, with 9 bases between. Germline V CDR1 and CDR2: SGHVS, FQNEAQ. The CDR3 region has the DNA TGTGCCAGCAGCTTAGGAGTAACCAAAGAGACCCAGTACTTC. Encoded protein: CASSLGVTKETQYF.

The chain combines TRBV25-1 with TRBJ1-3, with D possibly matching TRBD1 (5 bases). Germline V CDR1 and CDR2: MGHDK, SYGVNS. The CDR3 consists of 16 residues. Trimming left V 10 bases short and J 3 bases short, with 22 bases between. CDR3 sequence: CATSPPVGGNGNTIYF. The CDR3 region has the DNA TGTGCCACCTCCCCTCCGGTGGGGGGAAATGGAAACACCATATATTTT.

This chain joins TRBV29-1 and TRBJ2-6; D is undetermined. This CDR3 has 13 residues. V shed 4 bases and J shed 0 bases, with 4 bases lying between them. The germline V gene has CDR1 SQVTM and CDR2 ANQGSEA. The CDR3 here is CSVGSSGANVLTF. In DNA, the CDR3 is TGCAGCGTTGGGAGCTCTGGGGCCAACGTCCTGACTTTC.